A selection of T cell receptor beta chains follows, all from one sample in a study of cytomegalovirus exposure and HLA in healthy donors. Using immunoSEQ multiplex PCR, the repertoire was profiled, and TCRdb retains in-frame clones only, with some absent. Of 180,000 or so clones in the sample, about four fifths were seen once. Specimen: PBMCs. The receptor source for this set is a woman under 30 in good health and CMV-seropositive. Both conserved end residues are part of each CDR3. The D gene is left open where the match is weak. Some rows have no size entry. The others give once, few or many, or a class for an expanded clone.

clone size | J gene | CDR3 length | D gene | V gene | CDR3 protein | CDR3 DNA
. | TRBJ1-1 | 13 | . | TRBV7-2 | CASRGQRNTEAFF | TGTGCCAGCAGGGGGCAGAGAAACACTGAAGCTTTCTTT
. | TRBJ2-3 | 21 | TRBD2 | TRBV5-1 | CASSLAGGALAGGETTDTQYF | TGCGCCAGCAGCTTGGCCGGGGGGGCTTTAGCTGGCGGGGAGACCACAGATACGCAGTATTTT
. | TRBJ1-5 | 15 | TRBD1 | TRBV18 | CASSLMTGPNQPQHF | TGTGCCAGCTCACTGATGACAGGGCCGAATCAGCCCCAGCATTTT
. | TRBJ1-5 | 15 | TRBD1 | TRBV5-6 | CASSVGTGRVQPQHF | TGTGCCAGCAGCGTCGGGACAGGGCGGGTGCAGCCCCAGCATTTT
. | TRBJ2-5 | 16 | TRBD2 | TRBV4-1 | CASSQLQRGGEETQYF | TGCGCCAGCAGCCAACTCCAGCGGGGGGGGGAAGAGACCCAGTACTTC
. | TRBJ2-1 | 15 | . | TRBV5-1 | CASSFPRVLNNEQFF | TGCGCCAGCAGCTTCCCCAGGGTGCTGAACAATGAGCAGTTCTTC
. | TRBJ2-3 | 14 | . | TRBV4-1 | CASSRSRGADTQYF | TGCGCCAGCAGCCGCAGTAGGGGCGCAGATACGCAGTATTTT
once | TRBJ1-1 | 13 | . | TRBV2 | CASSVRMNTEAFF | TGTGCCAGCAGTGTCAGAATGAACACTGAAGCTTTCTTT
. | TRBJ1-6 | 15 | TRBD1 | TRBV7-3 | CASSLTGQENSPLHF | TGTGCCAGCAGCTTAACAGGACAGGAGAATTCACCCCTCCACTTT
. | TRBJ1-4 | 14 | . | TRBV29-1 | CSARHTGMGEKLFF | TGCAGCGCGCGACACACAGGGATGGGTGAAAAACTGTTTTTT
. | TRBJ1-2 | 16 | TRBD1 | TRBV6-8 | CASSYPPGTEAYGYTF | TGTGCCAGCAGTTACCCCCCCGGGACAGAGGCCTATGGCTACACCTTC
. | TRBJ1-2 | 16 | . | TRBV4-1 | CASSQPLVQTNYGYTF | TGCGCCAGCAGCCAGCCTTTAGTACAGACTAACTATGGCTACACCTTC
. | TRBJ1-2 | 13 | TRBD1 | TRBV11-2 | CASNRNRGNGYTF | TGTGCCAGCAACCGGAACAGGGGCAATGGCTACACCTTC
. | TRBJ1-1 | 14 | . | TRBV7-6 | CASSVGVRGTEAFF | TGTGCCAGCAGCGTGGGAGTACGGGGCACTGAAGCTTTCTTT
. | TRBJ1-2 | 17 | TRBD1 | TRBV6-4 | CATTHKGRGQGIGGYTF | TGTGCCACCACACATAAGGGGCGGGGACAGGGTATAGGTGGCTACACCTTC
once | TRBJ1-2 | 14 | . | TRBV5-6 | CASSPSRGFFGYTF | TGTGCCAGCAGCCCGAGTCGGGGGTTTTTCGGCTACACCTTC
. | TRBJ2-5 | 16 | TRBD2 | TRBV6-5 | CASSSLTSGGTETQYF | TGTGCCAGCAGTTCCTTGACTAGCGGGGGGACAGAGACCCAGTACTTC